Presented here are 30 T cell receptor beta chains from one specimen sequenced in a study of CD8 T cells in ankylosing spondylitis. TCRdb re-called the 5' RACE reads through MiXCR, storing one row per CDR3 protein. The data hold roughly 280,000 distinct CDR3 sequences, with 15% to 25% observed a single time. Sequenced material: blood, either unsorted or a sorted T cell fraction (not recorded which). The receptors shown here come from a male donor with ankylosing spondylitis or in good health (not recorded which).

This clonotype was observed a few times. The genes are TRBV10-2 and TRBJ2-7; 7 bases fit TRBD2. This CDR3 contains 15 residues. V gave up 0 bases and J gave up 0 bases; unmatched junction bases: 2. Germline V lookup: CDR1 WSHSY, CDR2 SAAADI. The CDR3, as DNA: TGCGCCAGCAGTGAGTCGCCTAGCGGCTCCTACGAGCAGTACGTC. Amino acid sequence: CASSESPSGSYEQYV.

This clonotype was counted only a few times. The chain couples TRBV5-5 to TRBJ1-1; tentative D call: TRBD1 (5 bases). V lost 6 bases, J lost 1 base, and 13 bases lay in between. From germline, CDR1 is SGHKS and CDR2 YYEKEE (reference sequence). The CDR3 totals 14 residues. The CDR3 loop reads CASILGTGNTEAFF. In DNA, the CDR3 is TGTGCCAGCATCCTGGGGACGGGGAACACTGAAGCTTTCTTT.

This clonotype was recorded at least ten times. The V and J genes are TRBV27 and TRBJ2-7; TRBD1 matches at 7 bases. The CDR3 is made up of 16 amino acids. CDR1 is MNHEY, CDR2 SMNVEV, per germline (reference sequence). Unmatched junction bases numbered 12, after V lost 5 bases and J lost 2 bases. CDR3 coding DNA: TGTGCCAGCAGTCCATTATCTGGGACAGAGACCTACGAGCAGTACGTC. Protein: CASSPLSGTETYEQYV.

The sample holds many counts of this clonotype. This sequence joins TRBV20-1 and TRBJ2-1; either TRBD1 or TRBD2 may fit D (5 bases each). Trimming took off 0 bases at V and 0 bases at J, with 12 bases between the two ends. Germline values: CDR1 DFQATT, CDR2 SNEGSKA (reference sequence). This CDR3 comprises 16 residues. The DNA for the CDR3 is TGCAGTGCTAGAGATCAGTGGGGGAGCTCCTACAATGAGCAGTTCTTC. It translates to CSARDQWGSSYNEQFF.

This chain joins TRBV5-1 and TRBJ2-1, with 7 bases fitting TRBD1. Unmatched junction bases numbered 18, after V lost 4 bases and J lost 8 bases. Germline CDR1 and CDR2: SGHRS and YFSETQ. The length of the CDR3 is 17 residues. The CDR3 DNA reads as TGCGCCAGCAGCGTGGCCCTGACAGGGTTCCTAAGGGATGAGCAGTTCTTC. Translating it yields CASSVALTGFLRDEQFF.

This clonotype was found a few times. The V call is TRBV20-1, the J call TRBJ1-1; D remains ambiguous. The CDR3 is 16 amino acids. V lost 2 bases, J lost 1 base, and 17 bases lay in between. Germline CDR1 reads DFQATT; CDR2 reads SNEGSKA (reference sequence). CDR3 residues: CSARPPRAGGNTEAFF. The CDR3 nucleotides read TGCAGTGCTAGACCTCCCCGCGCAGGTGGGAACACTGAAGCTTTCTTT.

The chain is built from TRBV5-1 and TRBJ2-1; 10 bases map to TRBD2. From germline, CDR1 is SGHRS and CDR2 YFSETQ. Trimming cost V 4 bases and J 4 bases; bases outside gene matches: 5. The CDR3 consists of 15 residues. CDR3: CASSPSGGLYNEQFF. In DNA, the CDR3 is TGCGCCAGCAGCCCTAGCGGGGGACTTTACAATGAGCAGTTCTTC. Full variable domain (remainder filled in from reference TRBV5-1 and TRBJ2-1): KAGVTQTPRYLIKTRGQQVTLSCSPISGHRSVSWYQQTPGQGLQFLFEYFSETQRNKGNFPGRFSGRQFSNSRSEMNVSTLELGDSALYLCASSPSGGLYNEQFFGPGTRLTVL.

The sample holds a few counts of this clonotype. This sequence joins TRBV7-2 and TRBJ2-1, with TRBD2 matching 10 bases. Germline trimming cut 1 base from V and 5 bases from J; bases unmatched to any gene: 2. This CDR3 contains 15 residues. Germline V lookup: CDR1 SGHTA, CDR2 FQGNSA. In DNA, the CDR3 is TGTGCCAGCAGCTTAGGGACTAGCGGTAACAATGAGCAGTTCTTC. Translating gives CASSLGTSGNNEQFF.

In this sample, this clonotype turned up a few times. The rearrangement links TRBV19 to TRBJ1-3, with D possibly being TRBD1 (6 bases). CDR1 and CDR2 from the germline V gene are LNHDA and SQIVND (reference sequence). Trimming shortened V by 10 bases and J by 0 bases, and 13 bases separated the two germline ends. The length of the CDR3 is 14 residues. The CDR3 sequence: CATQGLSSGNTIYF. The CDR3 nucleotides read TGTGCCACCCAGGGGCTGAGCTCTGGAAACACCATATATTTT. The full variable domain, with the rest looked up from reference TRBV19 and TRBJ1-3, is DGGITQSPKYLFRKEGQNVTLSCEQNLNHDAMYWYRQDPGQGLRLIYYSQIVNDFQKGDIAEGYSVSREKKESFPLTVTSAQKNPTAFYLCATQGLSSGNTIYFGEGSWLTVV.

The rearrangement links TRBV12-3 or TRBV12-4 to TRBJ1-3; unclear D gene. This CDR3 comprises 15 residues. The ends were cut back, 5 bases at V and 0 bases at J, with 11 bases in the middle. The CDR3 DNA follows: TGTGCCAGCAGTCCCGGACGGCTCTCTGGAAACACCATATATTTT. Its translation: CASSPGRLSGNTIYF.

This chain uses TRBV5-1 with TRBJ2-5; 12 positions agree with TRBD2. Trimming cost V 2 bases and J 3 bases; bases outside gene matches: 2. CDR3 length equals 15 residues. Germline-derived CDR1 and CDR2 are SGHRS and YFSETQ. DNA for the CDR3: TGCGCCAGCAGCTTCTCTAGCGGGAGGGAAGAGACCCAGTACTTC. This sequence encodes CASSFSSGREETQYF.

This clonotype has ten or more counts. CDR3 DNA: TGCGCCAGCAGCCGGACAGGGCTGAACACTGAAGCTTTCTTT. Translation gives CASSRTGLNTEAFF. J is TRBJ1-1 and V is TRBV5-1; 8 nucleotides align to TRBD1. Per the germline V gene, CDR1 is SGHRS and CDR2 is YFSETQ. The CDR3 is 14 amino acids. The ends lost 4 bases at V and 0 bases at J; junction bases unmatched: 2.

The sample holds one count of this clonotype. The chain employs TRBV5-1 and TRBJ2-1; 12 positions agree with TRBD2. J gave up 0 bases and V 4 bases, and 17 bases lay outside the gene matches. The CDR3 is 21 residues long. Germline lookup yields CDR1 SGHRS and CDR2 YFSETQ. The CDR3 is CASSNLSGLAGLVSSYNEQFF. The CDR3 coding sequence is TGCGCCAGCAGCAACCTCTCAGGACTAGCGGGACTCGTTAGCTCCTACAATGAGCAGTTCTTC.

The chain is built from TRBV12-5 and TRBJ2-3, with D possibly TRBD2 on 5 matching bases. Germline CDR1 and CDR2: LGHNT and FRNRAP. V was pared by 6 bases and J by 4 bases, with 17 bases between. This CDR3 has 15 residues. CDR3 amino acids: CASGAGRVGADTQYF. DNA of the CDR3: TGTGCTAGTGGGGCGGGTAGGGTCGGAGCAGATACGCAGTATTTT.

To note about this clonotype: Likely a read error: the CDR3 ends without its conserved phenylalanine or tryptophan. The limits of the CDR3 on the DNA are not certain, so only TCRdb's listed CDR3 is given. The J gene is TRBJ2-5, the V gene TRBV5-1; TRBD2 is the table's D call, not checked against the DNA. Per germline, CDR1 SGHRS and CDR2 YFSETQ. The CDR3 is 13 amino acids long, termini counted. CDR3 region: CASSPGRSTDYAA.

This clonotype was observed many times. An end of the junction differs from the germline gene, which may be a read error. The CDR3 bases are TGTGCTAGCAGCTCTCAGGGGCGGGGCACCGGGGAGCTGTTTTTT. It specifies CASSSQGRGTGELFF. This chain joins TRBV7-7 and TRBJ2-2; the D gene could be TRBD1 or TRBD2 (6 bases each). This CDR3 region has 15 residues. CDR1 is SSHAT, CDR2 FNYEAQ, per germline (reference sequence).

The CDR3 is CSASSLQGKTQYF. The CDR3, as DNA: TGCAGTGCTAGTAGTTTACAGGGAAAGACCCAGTACTTC. This chain joins TRBV20-1 and TRBJ2-5, with a tentative D call TRBD1 (6 bases). Trimming took off 3 bases at V and 6 bases at J, with 14 bases between the two ends. Germline V CDR1 and CDR2: DFQATT, SNEGSKA (reference sequence). CDR3 length: 13 amino acids.

The rearrangement links TRBV5-5 to TRBJ2-1; a weak D match, TRBD1 (6 bases). V lost 2 bases and J 6 bases, leaving 9 bases between the germline ends. This CDR3 spans 13 amino acids. Germline assignment: CDR1 SGHKS and CDR2 YYEKEE (reference sequence). The CDR3 coding sequence is TGTGCCAGCAGCTTTTCAGGGGTCAATGAGCAGTTCTTC. It specifies CASSFSGVNEQFF.

This clonotype showed up just a few times. The J gene is TRBJ2-1, the V gene TRBV11-2; 9 bases map to TRBD2. Germline trimming cut 5 bases from V and 0 bases from J; bases unmatched to any gene: 8. This CDR3 spans 17 amino acids. The germline V gene has CDR1 SGHAT and CDR2 FQNNGV. The CDR3 DNA is TGTGCCAGCAGCGAAGAGACTAGCGGTGGCTCCTACAATGAGCAGTTCTTC. Translated, it gives CASSEETSGGSYNEQFF.

The V call is TRBV3-1, the J call TRBJ1-2; D call uncertain. The CDR3 is 13 amino acids. The V gene lost 0 bases and the J gene lost 4 bases, with 6 bases spanning the gap. Looked up from germline, CDR1 is LGHDT and CDR2 is YNNKEL (reference sequence). The CDR3, as DNA: TGTGCCAGCAGCCAAGAGGCGCCCTATGGCTACACCTTC. Translated, it gives CASSQEAPYGYTF.

A few counts support this clonotype. The V call is TRBV5-6, the J call TRBJ2-1; 10 bases are a match to TRBD2. Germline CDR1 is SGHDT and CDR2 is YYEEEE. Trimming took 5 bases from V and 3 from J; bases not matched to a gene: 8. The CDR3 length is 16 residues. Here the CDR3 DNA reads TGTGCCAGCAGTCGTGCTAGCGGGAGTTTCTACAATGAGCAGTTCTTC. It codes for CASSRASGSFYNEQFF.

This clonotype has only a few counts. The chain uses TRBV10-2 and TRBJ1-1; no definite D call. V was clipped by 10 bases and J by 3 bases, with 9 bases between them. CDR1 is WSHSY, CDR2 SAAADI, per germline. This CDR3 has 11 amino acids. The CDR3: CAIRLDTEAFF. The CDR3 nucleotides read TGCGCCATTCGACTTGACACTGAAGCTTTCTTT.

V and J are TRBV12-3 or TRBV12-4 and TRBJ2-5; 8 bases are a match to TRBD2. This CDR3 spans 14 amino acids. Trimming took 7 bases from V and 1 from J; bases not matched to a gene: 5. CDR3 amino acids: CASTQTSAQETQYF. The CDR3 nucleotides read TGTGCCAGCACCCAGACTAGCGCCCAAGAGACCCAGTACTTC.

This clonotype was detected a few times. This CDR3 reads CASSTPGQGLNEQFF. The CDR3 DNA sequence: TGCGCCAGCAGCACACCGGGACAGGGGCTCAATGAGCAGTTCTTC. This chain connects TRBV5-1 to TRBJ2-1; 10 bases line up with TRBD1. Germline V gives CDR1 SGHRS, CDR2 YFSETQ. The CDR3 loop spans 15 amino acids. V dropped 4 bases and J dropped 6; count of bases not matched to a gene: 7.

This clonotype occurred many times. The chain is built from TRBV5-1 and TRBJ2-3; D remains unclear. The germline V and J ends were trimmed by 0 bases and 5 bases, with 4 bases remaining between them. The CDR3 extends over 12 amino acids. Germline V gene data show CDR1 as SGHRS and CDR2 as YFSETQ. The CDR3 DNA follows: TGCGCCAGCAGCTTGGTGGGAGATACGCAGTATTTT. Its protein is CASSLVGDTQYF.

This clonotype was detected ten times or more. The chain couples TRBV29-1 to TRBJ2-2, with 7 nucleotides matching TRBD1. Germline V gene data show CDR1 as SQVTM and CDR2 as ANQGSEA. V shed 6 bases, J shed 7 bases, and the junction held 8 bases outside the gene matches. CDR3 length: 13 amino acids. Written as DNA, the CDR3 is TGCAGCGTACGGACAGGTTCTCTCGGGGAGCTGTTTTTT. Its translation: CSVRTGSLGELFF.

This clonotype appeared a few times. The chain couples TRBV5-6 to TRBJ2-1; 9 nucleotides agree with TRBD1. J gave up 0 bases and V 5 bases, and 3 bases lay outside the gene matches. Germline CDR1 is SGHDT and CDR2 is YYEEEE. This CDR3 is 15 amino acids long. CDR3 bases: TGTGCCAGCAGAATGGGACAGGGCTCCTACAATGAGCAGTTCTTC. It translates to CASRMGQGSYNEQFF.

The CDR3, as DNA: TGTGCCAGCAGTCCTACAGGGGGTAGGGGTGAAAAACTGTTTTTT. As protein: CASSPTGGRGEKLFF. The rearrangement joins TRBV6-1 to TRBJ1-4, with 8 bases aligning to TRBD1. Germline CDR1 MNHNS, CDR2 SASEGT. V lost 5 bases to trimming and J lost 7 bases; unmatched junction nucleotides: 9. CDR3 length: 15 amino acids.

V gene TRBV6-1 combines with J gene TRBJ2-7, with 12 nucleotides matching TRBD2. CDR1 and CDR2 from the germline V gene are MNHNS and SASEGT. The CDR3 covers 14 residues. Trimming removed 7 bases from V and 6 bases from J; junction bases left unmatched: 7. The chain's CDR3 is CASKRASGGGEQYV. Written as DNA, the CDR3 is TGTGCCAGCAAGAGGGCTAGCGGGGGGGGCGAGCAGTACGTC.

V gene TRBV5-1 combines with J gene TRBJ2-3; possibly TRBD2 for D (6 bases). The CDR3 contains 14 residues. The V gene lost 2 bases and the J gene lost 8 bases, with 15 bases spanning the gap. Germline loops: CDR1 SGHRS, CDR2 YFSETQ. The CDR3 is CASSFEAEGSTQYF. DNA for the CDR3: TGCGCCAGCAGCTTCGAAGCGGAGGGAAGTACGCAGTATTTT.